This TCR beta chain came from a study of early T cells in non-severe SARS-CoV-2 infection. The wider study: Unsorted whole blood bulk RNA was sequenced, with unpaired chains.

Individual cDNA molecules carried attached unique molecular identifiers. Each CDR3 protein gets one entry after TCRdb re-called the 5' RACE reads with MiXCR. This table has 55,000 to 75,000 distinct CDR3 sequences, almost 9.5% appearing once. V was pared by 5 bases and J by 7 bases, with 6 bases of the junction left unmatched. The CDR3 consists of 14 residues. Looked up from germline, CDR1 is SGHTA and CDR2 is FQGTGA. This clonotype was picked up a small number of times. Antigen specificity is unknown. Study results and caveats: Reliance on VDJdb matching favored anti-spike CD8 responses; private and CD4 specificities were missed.

V and J are TRBV7-3 and TRBJ1-2; TRBD1 matches at 11 bases. Sequencing input: whole blood. This TCR derives from an adult who was a healthcare worker with PCR-confirmed SARS-CoV-2 infection or an uninfected control (not recorded which). In DNA, the CDR3 is TGTGCCAGCAGCGCGGGACAGGGGGTACCTGGCTACACCTTC. Its translation is CASSAGQGVPGYTF.